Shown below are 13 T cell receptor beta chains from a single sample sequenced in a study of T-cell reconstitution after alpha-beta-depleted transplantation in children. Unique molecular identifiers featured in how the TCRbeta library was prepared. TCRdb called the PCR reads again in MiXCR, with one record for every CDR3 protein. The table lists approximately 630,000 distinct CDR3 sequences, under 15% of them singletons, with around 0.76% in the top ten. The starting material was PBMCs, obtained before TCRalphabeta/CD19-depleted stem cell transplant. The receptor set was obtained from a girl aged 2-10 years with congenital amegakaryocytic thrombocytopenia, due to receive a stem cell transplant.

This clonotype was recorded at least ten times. The CDR3: CASSFLDGGTQYF. The CDR3 DNA is TGTGCCAGCAGTTTCCTCGACGGTGGGACCCAGTACTTC. The genes are TRBV12-3 or TRBV12-4 and TRBJ2-5; D uncertain. V lost 3 bases and J 7 bases, leaving 12 bases between the germline ends. The CDR3 sequence is 13 residues long.

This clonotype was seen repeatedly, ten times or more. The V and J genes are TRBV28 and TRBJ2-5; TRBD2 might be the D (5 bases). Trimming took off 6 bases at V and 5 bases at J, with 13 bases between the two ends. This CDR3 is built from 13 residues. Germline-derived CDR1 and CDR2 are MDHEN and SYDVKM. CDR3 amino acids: CASSRDYRETQYF. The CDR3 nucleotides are TGTGCCAGCAGCCGCGACTATCGGGAGACCCAGTACTTC.

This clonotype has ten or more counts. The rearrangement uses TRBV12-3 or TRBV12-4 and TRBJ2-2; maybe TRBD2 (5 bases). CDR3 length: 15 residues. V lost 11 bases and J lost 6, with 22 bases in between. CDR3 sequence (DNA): TGTGCCTCCCCGCCGGGAAAGTCGGAGGCCGGGGAGCTGTTTTTT. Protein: CASPPGKSEAGELFF.

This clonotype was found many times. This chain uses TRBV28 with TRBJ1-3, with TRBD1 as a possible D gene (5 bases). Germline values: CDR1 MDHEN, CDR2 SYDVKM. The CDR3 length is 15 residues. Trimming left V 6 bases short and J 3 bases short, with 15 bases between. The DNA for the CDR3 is TGTGCCAGCAGCTCACCCTTGGGGCTTGGAAACACCATATATTTT. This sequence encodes CASSSPLGLGNTIYF.

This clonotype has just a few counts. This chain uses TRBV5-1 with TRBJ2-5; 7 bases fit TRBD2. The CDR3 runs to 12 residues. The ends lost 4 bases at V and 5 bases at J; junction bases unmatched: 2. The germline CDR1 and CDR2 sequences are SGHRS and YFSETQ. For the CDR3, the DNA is TGCGCCAGCAGCGCGGGAGCTGAGACCCAGTACTTC. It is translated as CASSAGAETQYF.

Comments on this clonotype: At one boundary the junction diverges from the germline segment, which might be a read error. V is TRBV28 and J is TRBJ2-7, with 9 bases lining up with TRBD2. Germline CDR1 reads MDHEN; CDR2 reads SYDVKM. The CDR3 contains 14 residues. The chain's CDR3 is CSSRPGLAGYEQYF. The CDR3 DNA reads TGTTCCAGCAGACCGGGACTAGCAGGCTACGAGCAGTACTTC.

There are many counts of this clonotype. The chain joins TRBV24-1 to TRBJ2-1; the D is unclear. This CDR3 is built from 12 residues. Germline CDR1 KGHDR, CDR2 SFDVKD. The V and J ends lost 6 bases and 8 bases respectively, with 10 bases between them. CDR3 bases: TGTGCCACCAGTAGCTTTTCCTATGAGCAGTTCTTC. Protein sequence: CATSSFSYEQFF.

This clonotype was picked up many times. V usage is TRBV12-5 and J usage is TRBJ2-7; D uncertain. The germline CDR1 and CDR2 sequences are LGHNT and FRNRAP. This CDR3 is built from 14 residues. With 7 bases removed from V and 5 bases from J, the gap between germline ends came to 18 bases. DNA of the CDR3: TGTGCTAGTGCATCGACCCCAGAGTTTAACGAGCAGTACTTC. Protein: CASASTPEFNEQYF.

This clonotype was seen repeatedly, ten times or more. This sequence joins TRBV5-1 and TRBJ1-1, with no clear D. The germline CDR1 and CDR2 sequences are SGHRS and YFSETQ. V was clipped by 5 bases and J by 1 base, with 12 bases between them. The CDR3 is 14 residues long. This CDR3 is CASRIGVGNTEAFF. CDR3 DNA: TGCGCCAGCAGGATTGGTGTAGGGAACACTGAAGCTTTCTTT.

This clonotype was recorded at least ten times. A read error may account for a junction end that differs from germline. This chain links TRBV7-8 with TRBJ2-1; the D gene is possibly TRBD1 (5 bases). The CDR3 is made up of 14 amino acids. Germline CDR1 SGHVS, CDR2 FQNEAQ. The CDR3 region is CASSLNSWGGQGIF. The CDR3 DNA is TGTGCCAGCAGCTTAAACTCATGGGGTGGGCAGGGAATATTC.

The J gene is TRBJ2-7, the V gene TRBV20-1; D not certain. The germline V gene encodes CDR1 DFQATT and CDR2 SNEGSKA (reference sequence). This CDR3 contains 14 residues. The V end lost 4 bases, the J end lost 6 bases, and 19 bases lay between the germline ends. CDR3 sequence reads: CSAIPQTASGEQYF. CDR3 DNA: TGCAGTGCTATTCCACAGACGGCATCGGGCGAGCAGTACTTC.

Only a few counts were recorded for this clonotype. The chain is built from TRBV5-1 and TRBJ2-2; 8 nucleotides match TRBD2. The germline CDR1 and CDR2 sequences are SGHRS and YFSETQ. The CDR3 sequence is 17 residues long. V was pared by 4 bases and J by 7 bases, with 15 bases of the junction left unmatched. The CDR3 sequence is CASSVYEAGDGYGELFF. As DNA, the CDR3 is TGCGCCAGCAGCGTGTATGAAGCGGGAGATGGTTACGGGGAGCTGTTTTTT.

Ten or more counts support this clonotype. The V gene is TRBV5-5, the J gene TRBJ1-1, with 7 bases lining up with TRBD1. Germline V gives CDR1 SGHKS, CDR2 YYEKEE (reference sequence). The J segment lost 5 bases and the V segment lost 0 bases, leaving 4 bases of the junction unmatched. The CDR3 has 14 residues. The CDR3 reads CASSLAGQKTEAFF. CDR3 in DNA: TGTGCCAGCAGCTTGGCGGGACAGAAGACTGAAGCTTTCTTT.